These 11 T cell receptor beta chains were sequenced from one sample in a study of CD8+CD57+ T cells in acquired aplastic anemia. Flow cytometry had shown expanded CD8+CD57+ cells in the patients chosen for sequencing. Genomic DNA, the template, was used for profiling of the TCR beta VDJ and CDR3. TCRdb reanalysed the reads using MiXCR and keeps one entry per CDR3 protein. The table includes approximately 190,000 distinct CDR3 sequences, around 47% detected once. Sequencing used sorted CD4+, CD8+, or CD8+CD57+ T cells (not recorded which) from PBMCs. These receptors all come from a human donor with aplastic anemia.

This clonotype has a count of ten or more. V usage is TRBV9 and J usage is TRBJ1-1; possible D gene TRBD1, 5 bases. The germline V gene encodes CDR1 SGDLS and CDR2 YYNGEE. The CDR3 sequence is 15 residues long. The V gene lost 0 bases and the J gene lost 3 bases, with 12 bases spanning the gap. CDR3 nucleotides: TGTGCCAGCAGCGTAGGTGCCAGGGTTGACACTGAAGCTTTCTTT. It specifies CASSVGARVDTEAFF.

J is TRBJ2-7 and V is TRBV29-1; D is ambiguous. Looked up from germline, CDR1 is SQVTM and CDR2 is ANQGSEA. CDR3 length: 13 amino acids. V was pared by 4 bases and J by 6 bases, with 16 bases between. The CDR3 DNA follows: TGCAGCGTTGGGTTGGGCCGTTCTGGCGAGCAGTACTTC. Translated: CSVGLGRSGEQYF.

This clonotype was detected only a few times. The rearrangement joins TRBV10-1 to TRBJ1-3, with TRBD1 as a possible D gene (6 bases). Germline V lookup: CDR1 WNHNN, CDR2 SYGVQD (reference sequence). The CDR3 sequence is 11 residues long. V lost 10 bases to trimming and J lost 5 bases, with 9 bases between them. The CDR3, as DNA: TGCGCCATCCAGGGGCGAAACACCATATATTTT. Translating it yields CAIQGRNTIYF.

The chain has TRBV24-1 and TRBJ2-7; 9 bases line up with TRBD1. The CDR3 consists of 14 residues. J was trimmed by 7 bases and V by 2 bases; bases with no gene match: 5. In germline, CDR1 is KGHDR, CDR2 SFDVKD. The CDR3 nucleotides are TGTGCCACCAGTGATTCCCGGACAGGGGCGGAGCAGTACTTC. It yields the protein CATSDSRTGAEQYF.

The J gene is TRBJ2-7, the V gene TRBV10-3; D may be TRBD1 (6 bases). The CDR3 length is 13 residues. Germline values: CDR1 ENHRY, CDR2 SYGVKD. V was trimmed by 8 bases and J by 2 bases, leaving 13 bases between them. CDR3 region: CAIGNREAYEQYF. The DNA for the CDR3 is TGTGCCATCGGGAACAGGGAAGCCTACGAGCAGTACTTC.

The gene calls are TRBV12-3 or TRBV12-4 and TRBJ2-5; 11 nucleotides line up with TRBD2. The CDR3 is 17 amino acids. V trimming: 5 bases; J trimming: 6 bases; junction bases outside the gene matches: 14. The DNA of the CDR3 is TGTGCCAGCAGTCCCAGCCCGATTAGCGGGAGGGGAAAGACCCAGTACTTC. Amino acids: CASSPSPISGRGKTQYF.

This clonotype has ten or more counts. V and J are TRBV4-3 and TRBJ1-2, with D perhaps matching TRBD1 (5 bases). Germline lookup yields CDR1 LGHNA and CDR2 YSLEER. This CDR3 comprises 15 residues. Between the trimmed V and J ends, which lost 0 bases and 4 bases, there was a span of 12 bases. The CDR3 DNA follows: TGCGCCAGCAGCCAAGATTTCGGGGGATCCTATGGCTACACCTTC. This sequence encodes CASSQDFGGSYGYTF.

CDR3 DNA: TGCGCCAGCAGCCGGGGGACTAGCGGGATAACCGGGGAGCTGTTTTTT. This translates into CASSRGTSGITGELFF. The chain recombines TRBV5-1 with TRBJ2-2; 13 positions agree with TRBD2. The CDR3 spans 16 residues. The ends lost 4 bases at V and 5 bases at J; junction bases unmatched: 5. Looked up from germline, CDR1 is SGHRS and CDR2 is YFSETQ.

The chain recombines TRBV24-1 with TRBJ2-1, with 9 bases aligning to TRBD2. V gave up 7 bases and J gave up 2 bases; unmatched junction bases: 8. This CDR3 is built from 16 residues. Germline V lookup: CDR1 KGHDR, CDR2 SFDVKD. CDR3 in DNA: TGTGCCACCAGCATGGGGACTAGCAGCCCCTACAATGAGCAGTTCTTC. Translation gives CATSMGTSSPYNEQFF.

Of note for this clonotype: An end of the junction does not agree with germline; a read error may underlie this. This chain connects TRBV12-3 or TRBV12-4 to TRBJ1-1; D remains unclear. The length of the CDR3 is 11 residues. CDR3 sequence (DNA): TGTGCCAGCAGTCTTCTCACTGTAGCTTTCTTT. This encodes CASSLLTVAFF.

This clonotype was seen at least ten times. The V and J genes are TRBV10-2 and TRBJ1-6; 11 bases fit TRBD1. CDR1 and CDR2 from the germline V gene are WSHSY and SAAADI. The CDR3 is 15 residues long. J gave up 9 bases and V 5 bases, and 6 bases lay outside the gene matches. In nucleotides, the CDR3 is TGCGCCAGCAGTTTTACCGGGACAGGGGGTTCACCCCTCCACTTT. Its protein product is CASSFTGTGGSPLHF.